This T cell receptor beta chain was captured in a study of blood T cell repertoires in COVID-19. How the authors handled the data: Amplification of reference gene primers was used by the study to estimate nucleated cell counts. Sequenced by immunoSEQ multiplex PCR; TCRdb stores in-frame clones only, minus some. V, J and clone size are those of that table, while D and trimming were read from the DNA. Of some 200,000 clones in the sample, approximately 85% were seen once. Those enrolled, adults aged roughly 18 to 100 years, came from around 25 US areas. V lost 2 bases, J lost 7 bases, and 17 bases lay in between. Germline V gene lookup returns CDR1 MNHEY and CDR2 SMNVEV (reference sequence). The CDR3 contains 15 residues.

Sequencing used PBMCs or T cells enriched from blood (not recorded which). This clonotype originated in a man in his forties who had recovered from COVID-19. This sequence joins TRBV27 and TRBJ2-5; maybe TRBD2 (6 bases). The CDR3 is CASSLNGEVLRTQYF. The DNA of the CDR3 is TGTGCCAGCAGTTTAAATGGGGAGGTACTACGGACCCAGTACTTC.